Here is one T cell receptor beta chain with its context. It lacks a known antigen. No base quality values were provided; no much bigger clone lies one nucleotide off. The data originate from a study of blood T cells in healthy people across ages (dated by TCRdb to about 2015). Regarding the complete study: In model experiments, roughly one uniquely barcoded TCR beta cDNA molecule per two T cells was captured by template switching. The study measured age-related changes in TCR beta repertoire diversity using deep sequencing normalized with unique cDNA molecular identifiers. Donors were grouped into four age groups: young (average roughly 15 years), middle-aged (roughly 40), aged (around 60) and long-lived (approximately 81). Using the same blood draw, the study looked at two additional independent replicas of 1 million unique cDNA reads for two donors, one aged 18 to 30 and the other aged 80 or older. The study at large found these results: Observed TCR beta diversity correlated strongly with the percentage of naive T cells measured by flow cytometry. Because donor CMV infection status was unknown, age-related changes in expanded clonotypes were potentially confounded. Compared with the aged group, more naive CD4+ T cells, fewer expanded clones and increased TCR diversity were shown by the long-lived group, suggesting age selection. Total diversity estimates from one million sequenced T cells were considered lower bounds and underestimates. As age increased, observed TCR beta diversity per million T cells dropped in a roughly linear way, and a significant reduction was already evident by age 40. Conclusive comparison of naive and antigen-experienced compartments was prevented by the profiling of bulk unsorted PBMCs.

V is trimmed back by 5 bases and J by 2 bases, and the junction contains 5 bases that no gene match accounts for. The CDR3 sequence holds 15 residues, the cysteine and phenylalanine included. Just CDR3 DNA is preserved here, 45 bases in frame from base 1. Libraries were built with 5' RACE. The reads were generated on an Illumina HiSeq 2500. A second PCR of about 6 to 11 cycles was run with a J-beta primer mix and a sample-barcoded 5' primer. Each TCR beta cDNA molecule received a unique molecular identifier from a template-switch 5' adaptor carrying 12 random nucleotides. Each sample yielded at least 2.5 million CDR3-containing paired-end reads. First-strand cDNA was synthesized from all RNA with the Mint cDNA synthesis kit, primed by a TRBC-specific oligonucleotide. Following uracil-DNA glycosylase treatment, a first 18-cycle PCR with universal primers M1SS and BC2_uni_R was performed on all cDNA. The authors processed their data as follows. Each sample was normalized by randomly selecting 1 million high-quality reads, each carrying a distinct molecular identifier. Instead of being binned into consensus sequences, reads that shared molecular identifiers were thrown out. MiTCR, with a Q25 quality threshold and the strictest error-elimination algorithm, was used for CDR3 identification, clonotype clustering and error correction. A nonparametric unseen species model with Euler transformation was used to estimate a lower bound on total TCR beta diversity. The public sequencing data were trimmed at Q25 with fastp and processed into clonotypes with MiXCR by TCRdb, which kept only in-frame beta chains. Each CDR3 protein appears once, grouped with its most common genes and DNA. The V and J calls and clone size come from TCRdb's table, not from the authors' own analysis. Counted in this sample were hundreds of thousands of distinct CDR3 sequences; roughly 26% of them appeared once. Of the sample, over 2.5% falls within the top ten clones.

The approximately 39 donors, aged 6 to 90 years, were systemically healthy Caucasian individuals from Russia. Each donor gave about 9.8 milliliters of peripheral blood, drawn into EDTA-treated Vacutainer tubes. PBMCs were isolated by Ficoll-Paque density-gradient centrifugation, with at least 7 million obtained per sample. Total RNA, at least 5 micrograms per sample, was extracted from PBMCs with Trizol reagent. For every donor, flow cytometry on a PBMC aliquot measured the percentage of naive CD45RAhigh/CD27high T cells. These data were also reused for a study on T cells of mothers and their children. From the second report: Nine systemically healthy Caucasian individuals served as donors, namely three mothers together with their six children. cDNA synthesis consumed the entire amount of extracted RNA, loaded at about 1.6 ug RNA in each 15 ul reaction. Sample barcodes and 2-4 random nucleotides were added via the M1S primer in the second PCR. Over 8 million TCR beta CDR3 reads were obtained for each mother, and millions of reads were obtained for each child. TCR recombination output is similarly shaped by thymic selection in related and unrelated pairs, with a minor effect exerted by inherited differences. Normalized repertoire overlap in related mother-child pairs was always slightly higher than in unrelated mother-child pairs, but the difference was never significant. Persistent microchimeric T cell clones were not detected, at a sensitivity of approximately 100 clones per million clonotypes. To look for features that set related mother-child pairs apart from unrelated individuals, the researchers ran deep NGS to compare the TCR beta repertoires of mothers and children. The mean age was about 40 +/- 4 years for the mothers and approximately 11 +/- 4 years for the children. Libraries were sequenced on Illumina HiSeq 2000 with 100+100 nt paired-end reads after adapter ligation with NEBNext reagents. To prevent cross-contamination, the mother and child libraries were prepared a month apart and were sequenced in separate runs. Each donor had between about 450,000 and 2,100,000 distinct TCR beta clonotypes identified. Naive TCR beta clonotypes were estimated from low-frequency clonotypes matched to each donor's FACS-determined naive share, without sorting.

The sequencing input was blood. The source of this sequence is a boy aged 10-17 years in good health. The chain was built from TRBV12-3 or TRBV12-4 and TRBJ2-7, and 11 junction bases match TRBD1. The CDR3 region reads CASSPGQGATYEQYF. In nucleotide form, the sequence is TGTGCCAGCAGTCCTGGACAGGGGGCCACCTACGAGCAGTACTTC.